One sample yielded the 23 T cell receptor beta chains listed below, sequenced in a study of blood T cells in healthy people across ages. PCR was performed a second time for about 7 to 12 cycles using a sample-barcoded 5' primer and a J-beta primer mix. One entry per CDR3 protein, called by TCRdb with MiXCR from the 5' RACE reads. The sample includes 650,000 to 900,000 distinct CDR3 sequences, around 62% of them seen just once. Sequencing was performed on blood. The source of these receptors is a young man in good health.

The chain carries TRBV4-3 and TRBJ2-1; no firm D call. V shed 0 bases and J shed 8 bases, with 14 bases lying between them. The CDR3 length is 15 residues. Germline values: CDR1 LGHNA, CDR2 YSLEER. The CDR3 loop is CASSQDLSDGDEQFF. The CDR3 DNA reads TGCGCCAGCAGCCAAGACCTAAGCGATGGAGATGAGCAGTTCTTC.

The chain recombines TRBV7-6 with TRBJ2-7; tentatively, D is TRBD1 or TRBD2 (5 bases each). Trimming took 4 bases from V and 3 from J, leaving 13 bases between them. This CDR3 region has 14 residues. Germline CDR1 is SGHVS and CDR2 is FNYEAQ. For the CDR3, the DNA is TGTGCCAGCAGCTCATCGGGGCAGTTCTACGAGCAGTACTTC. Encoded protein: CASSSSGQFYEQYF.

This clonotype appeared once. This chain links TRBV29-1 with TRBJ2-3, with 8 bases that match TRBD1. Losses at the gene ends were 3 bases for V and 8 bases for J; bases not matched to a gene: 10. The CDR3 is 14 residues long. The germline gives CDR1 SQVTM, CDR2 ANQGSEA. The CDR3 spells CSVDQGAAVGTQYF. The CDR3 bases are TGCAGCGTTGATCAGGGGGCAGCGGTGGGTACGCAGTATTTT.

The V gene is TRBV7-6, the J gene TRBJ2-7; D may be TRBD2 (6 bases). The CDR3 loop spans 15 amino acids. Trimming pared 8 bases from V and 1 base from J, leaving 18 bases between. CDR1 is SGHVS, CDR2 FNYEAQ, per germline. This CDR3 reads CASRGGFDNSYEQYF. For the CDR3, the DNA is TGTGCCAGCCGAGGAGGGTTTGATAATTCCTACGAGCAGTACTTC.

The count of this clonotype is one. The rearrangement links TRBV6-5 to TRBJ2-3, with unresolved D. Trimming pared 6 bases from V and 4 bases from J, leaving 8 bases between. Germline assignment: CDR1 MNHEY and CDR2 SVGAGI. The CDR3 covers 12 residues. In DNA form, the CDR3 reads TGTGCCAGCAGCTCCGTTCCAGATACGCAGTATTTT. Its translation: CASSSVPDTQYF.

The CDR3 sequence: CASSPTGGQLEQYF. CDR3 coding DNA: TGTGCCAGCAGCCCGACAGGGGGCCAACTCGAGCAGTACTTC. This chain connects TRBV27 to TRBJ2-4; 10 bases are shared with TRBD1. The DNA end favors TRBJ2-7, so the J call may be wrong. Per the germline V gene, CDR1 is MNHEY and CDR2 is SMNVEV (reference sequence). This CDR3 contains 14 residues.

This clonotype was picked up a small number of times. This chain uses TRBV5-5 with TRBJ2-2; a weak D match, TRBD1 (6 bases). Germline CDR1 SGHKS, CDR2 YYEKEE (reference sequence). CDR3 length: 15 residues. V lost 2 bases and J lost 4, with 12 bases in between. This CDR3 is CASSLGGPPTGELFF. The CDR3 DNA sequence: TGTGCCAGCAGCTTAGGGGGACCGCCCACCGGGGAGCTGTTTTTT.

The chain carries TRBV28 and TRBJ2-1; D is perhaps TRBD2 (6 bases). The CDR3 is 15 amino acids. V lost 6 bases to trimming and J lost 7 bases, with 19 bases between them. From germline, CDR1 is MDHEN and CDR2 SYDVKM. The CDR3 nucleotides read TGTGCCAGCAGCTTCCCCGGAGGGCAACGGAATGAGCAGTTCTTC. This codes for CASSFPGGQRNEQFF.

The rearrangement links TRBV2 to TRBJ1-5, with D uncertain. Germline CDR1 is SNHLY and CDR2 is FYNNEI. Trimming took 5 bases from V and 4 from J, leaving 18 bases between them. The CDR3 contains 16 residues. CDR3 DNA sequence: TGTGCCAGCAGTAAACGGGCAGCGGTACAGAATCAGCCCCAGCATTTT. Encoded protein: CASSKRAAVQNQPQHF.

The V call is TRBV6-5, the J call TRBJ2-4, with D possibly matching TRBD2 (5 bases). The closer fit of TRBJ2-7 to the DNA end suggests the J call may be wrong. The CDR3 contains 15 residues. The germline CDR1 and CDR2 sequences are MNHEY and SVGAGI. The CDR3 is CASSYGGSSSYEQYF. CDR3 DNA sequence: TGTGCCAGCAGTTATGGAGGCAGCAGCTCCTACGAGCAGTACTTC.

This chain links TRBV5-1 with TRBJ2-1; D perhaps matches TRBD2 (6 bases). Trimming removed 1 base at V and 5 bases at J, with 16 bases between. The CDR3 is 16 amino acids. CDR1 is SGHRS, CDR2 YFSETQ, per germline. CDR3 DNA: TGCGCCAGCAGCTTGTATAGGCGGGGAGGAAACAATGAGCAGTTCTTC. It yields the protein CASSLYRRGGNNEQFF.

The chain joins TRBV14 to TRBJ1-1; D not certain. Germline assignment: CDR1 SGHDN and CDR2 FVKESK. The CDR3 is 15 residues long. V was cut by 0 bases and J by 5 bases, with 13 bases left in between. CDR3 region: CASSQDVHSRTEAFF. The CDR3 DNA reads as TGTGCCAGCAGCCAAGATGTCCACTCGAGGACTGAAGCTTTCTTT.

The V gene is TRBV28, the J gene TRBJ2-1; 9 bases map to TRBD2. From germline, CDR1 is MDHEN and CDR2 SYDVKM. The CDR3 is made up of 16 amino acids. V lost 6 bases, J lost 6 bases, and 12 bases stayed unmatched. In nucleotides, the CDR3 is TGTGCCAGCAGAAAGATTTGGACTAGCGCCGGCAATGAGCAGTTCTTC. Translation: CASRKIWTSAGNEQFF.

The rearrangement links TRBV6-2 or TRBV6-3 to TRBJ1-5, with 7 positions matching TRBD1. In germline, CDR1 is MNHEY, CDR2 SVGEGT. CDR3 length: 16 amino acids. The junction had 5 bases not matched to a gene; V was cut back by 3 bases and J by 0 bases. For the CDR3, the DNA is TGTGCCAGCAGTTATGGACAGGCGGTTAGCAATCAGCCCCAGCATTTT. Protein sequence: CASSYGQAVSNQPQHF.

This chain connects TRBV20-1 to TRBJ2-5; D is uncertain. The CDR3 is 12 residues long. V dropped 5 bases and J dropped 4 bases, with 11 bases sitting between them. The germline CDR1 and CDR2 sequences are DFQATT and SNEGSKA (reference sequence). CDR3 sequence: CSAAMGGETQYF. CDR3 DNA sequence: TGCAGTGCTGCTATGGGCGGAGAGACCCAGTACTTC.

The chain recombines TRBV20-1 with TRBJ2-1; D is possibly TRBD2 (5 bases). Germline V gene data show CDR1 as DFQATT and CDR2 as SNEGSKA (reference sequence). This CDR3 has 14 residues. V was clipped by 6 bases and J by 3 bases, with 15 bases between them. The CDR3 nucleotides are TGCAGTGCGCCGGAGGAAAGGGTCTACAATGAGCAGTTCTTC. Its protein is CSAPEERVYNEQFF.

The chain recombines TRBV6-5 with TRBJ1-6; D uncertain. The CDR3 is 16 residues long. Germline V CDR1 and CDR2: MNHEY, SVGAGI. V was trimmed by 1 base and J by 6 bases, leaving 13 bases between them. The CDR3 region has the DNA TGTGCCAGCAGTTACTTGGGTTCACGGCTTAATTCACCCCTCCACTTT. Its protein is CASSYLGSRLNSPLHF.

Only a few counts were recorded for this clonotype. CDR3 residues: CASSQVPGRETQYF. CDR3 in DNA: TGTGCCAGCAGCCAAGTTCCTGGCAGGGAGACCCAGTACTTC. The J gene is TRBJ2-5, the V gene TRBV3-1; D is unresolved. Trimming stripped 1 base from V and 5 bases from J, with 11 bases between. The CDR3 totals 14 residues. From germline, CDR1 is LGHDT and CDR2 YNNKEL (reference sequence).

V gene TRBV20-1 combines with J gene TRBJ1-2; D gene ambiguous. This CDR3 region has 11 residues. Trimming removed 5 bases from V and 6 bases from J, with 10 bases in between. CDR1 DFQATT and CDR2 SNEGSKA come from the germline V gene (reference sequence). This chain's CDR3 is CSAPRDHGYTF. The DNA for the CDR3 is TGCAGTGCTCCCCGGGATCATGGCTACACCTTC.

In nucleotides, the CDR3 is TGCGCCAGCAGCTTCCTTCTTAGCCGGACAGGGAAGTCAGACTTAAGCACAGATACGCAGTATTTT. Translation: CASSFLLSRTGKSDLSTDTQYF. The V call is TRBV5-1, the J call TRBJ2-3; 8 nucleotides agree with TRBD1. V lost 2 bases, J lost 0 bases, and 23 bases stayed unmatched. CDR1 is SGHRS and CDR2 is YFSETQ in the germline V gene. This CDR3 is 22 amino acids long. The full variable domain, completed using reference TRBV5-1 and TRBJ2-3, is KAGVTQTPRYLIKTRGQQVTLSCSPISGHRSVSWYQQTPGQGLQFLFEYFSETQRNKGNFPGRFSGRQFSNSRSEMNVSTLELGDSALYLCASSFLLSRTGKSDLSTDTQYFGPGTRLTVL.

This chain links TRBV12-3 or TRBV12-4 with TRBJ1-1; 12 bases line up with TRBD1. This CDR3 comprises 16 residues. V was clipped by 6 bases and J by 6 bases; unmatched bases: 11. CDR3 DNA: TGTGCCAGCAGCACAGGGACAGGGGGCGTGGGTGCTGAAGCTTTCTTT. The encoded protein is CASSTGTGGVGAEAFF.

The gene calls are TRBV9 and TRBJ2-1; 9 bases map to TRBD1. Germline assignment: CDR1 SGDLS and CDR2 YYNGEE. The CDR3 has 13 amino acids. J was trimmed by 14 bases and V by 0 bases; bases with no gene match: 6. The CDR3 DNA sequence: TGTGCCAGCAGCGTAGAAGGTGGGGACAGGGAGTTCTTC. It encodes CASSVEGGDREFF. Variable domain in full (rest from reference TRBV9 and TRBJ2-1): DSGVTQTPKHLITATGQRVTLRCSPRSGDLSVYWYQQSLDQGLQFLIQYYNGEERAKGNILERFSAQQFPDLHSELNLSSLELGDSALYFCASSVEGGDREFFGPGTRLTVL.

The chain joins TRBV28 to TRBJ2-7; D unclear. Germline V gene lookup returns CDR1 MDHEN and CDR2 SYDVKM. The length of the CDR3 is 15 residues. V gave up 4 bases and J gave up 0 bases, with 13 bases separating them. Written as DNA, the CDR3 is TGTGCCAGCAGTTCGTCCACAGCGTCCTCCTACGAGCAGTACTTC. Translated, it gives CASSSSTASSYEQYF.